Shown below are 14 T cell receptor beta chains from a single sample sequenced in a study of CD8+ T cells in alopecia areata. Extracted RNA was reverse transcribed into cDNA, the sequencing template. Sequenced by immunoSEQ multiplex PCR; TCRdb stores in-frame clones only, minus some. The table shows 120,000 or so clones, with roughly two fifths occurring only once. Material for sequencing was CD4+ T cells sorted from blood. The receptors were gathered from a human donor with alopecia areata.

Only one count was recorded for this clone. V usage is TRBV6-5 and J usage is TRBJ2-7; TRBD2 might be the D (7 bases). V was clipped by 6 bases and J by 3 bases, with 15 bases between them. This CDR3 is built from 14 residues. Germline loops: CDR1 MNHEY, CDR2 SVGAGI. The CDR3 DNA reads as TGTGCCAGCAGCCTGATGGGAGGGGGCTACGAGCAGTACTTC. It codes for CASSLMGGGYEQYF.

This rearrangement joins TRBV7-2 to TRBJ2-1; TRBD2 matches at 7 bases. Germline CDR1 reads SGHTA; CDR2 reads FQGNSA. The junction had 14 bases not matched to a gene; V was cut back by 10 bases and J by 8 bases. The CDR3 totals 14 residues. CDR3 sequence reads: CATRFASGVYEQFF. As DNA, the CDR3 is TGTGCCACCCGTTTCGCTAGCGGAGTCTATGAGCAGTTCTTC.

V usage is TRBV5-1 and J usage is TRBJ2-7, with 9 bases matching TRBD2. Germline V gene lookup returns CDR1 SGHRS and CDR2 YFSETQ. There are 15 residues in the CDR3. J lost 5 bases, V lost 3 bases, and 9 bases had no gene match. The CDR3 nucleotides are TGCGCCAGCAGCTGGGGCGGTAGCGGGAGAGACGAGCAGTACTTC. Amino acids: CASSWGGSGRDEQYF.

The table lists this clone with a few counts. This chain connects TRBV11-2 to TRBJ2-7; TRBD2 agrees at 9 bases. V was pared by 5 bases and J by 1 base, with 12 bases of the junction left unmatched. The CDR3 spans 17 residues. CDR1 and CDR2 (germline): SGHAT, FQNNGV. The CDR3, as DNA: TGTGCCAGCAGCGCCCAGATTGCGGGGGGGCTGTCCTACGAGCAGTACTTC. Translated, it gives CASSAQIAGGLSYEQYF.

CDR3 in DNA: TGCAGCGTTGGAAACACCGGGTCTCACACCGGGGAGCTGTTTTTT. This encodes CSVGNTGSHTGELFF. This rearrangement joins TRBV29-1 to TRBJ2-2; D unresolved. Germline CDR1 and CDR2: SQVTM and ANQGSEA. The CDR3 consists of 15 residues. The ends were cut back, 4 bases at V and 3 bases at J, with 15 bases in the middle.

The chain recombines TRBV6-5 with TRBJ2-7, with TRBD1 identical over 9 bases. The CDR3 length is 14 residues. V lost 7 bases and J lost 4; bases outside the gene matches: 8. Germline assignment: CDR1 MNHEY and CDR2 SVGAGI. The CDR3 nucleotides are TGTGCCAGCACCGACGGACAGGGGTTTTACGAGCAGTACTTC. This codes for CASTDGQGFYEQYF.

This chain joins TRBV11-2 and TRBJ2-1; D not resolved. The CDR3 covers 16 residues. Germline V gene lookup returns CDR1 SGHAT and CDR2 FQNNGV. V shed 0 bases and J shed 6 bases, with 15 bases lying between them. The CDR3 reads CASSLDLATASNEQFF. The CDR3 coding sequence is TGTGCCAGCAGCTTAGATCTCGCGACGGCAAGCAATGAGCAGTTCTTC.

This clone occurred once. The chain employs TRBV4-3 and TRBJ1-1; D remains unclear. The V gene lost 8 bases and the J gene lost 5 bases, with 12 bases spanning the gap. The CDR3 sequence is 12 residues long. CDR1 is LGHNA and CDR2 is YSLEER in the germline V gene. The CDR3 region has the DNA TGCGCCAGCCGTAGAGCTGGTACTGAAGCTTTCTTT. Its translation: CASRRAGTEAFF.

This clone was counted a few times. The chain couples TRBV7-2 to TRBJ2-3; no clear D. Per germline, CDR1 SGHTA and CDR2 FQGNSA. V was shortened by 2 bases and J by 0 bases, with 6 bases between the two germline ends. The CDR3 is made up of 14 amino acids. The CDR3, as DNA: TGTGCCAGCAGCTTACACCCTAGCACAGATACGCAGTATTTT. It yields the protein CASSLHPSTDTQYF.

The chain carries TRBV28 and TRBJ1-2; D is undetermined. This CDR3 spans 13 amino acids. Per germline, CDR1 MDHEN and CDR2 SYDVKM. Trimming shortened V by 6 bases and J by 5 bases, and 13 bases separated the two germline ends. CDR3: CASSQETDYGYTF. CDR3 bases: TGTGCCAGCAGCCAAGAGACGGATTATGGCTACACCTTC.

CDR3 DNA: TGTGCCAGCAGCCGTTCCGGGACTAGCGGGGGGTTCACAGATACGCAGTATTTT. Its protein is CASSRSGTSGGFTDTQYF. The chain couples TRBV14 to TRBJ2-3, with 15 nucleotides matching TRBD2. The germline V gene encodes CDR1 SGHDN and CDR2 FVKESK. V shed 4 bases, J shed 2 bases, and the junction held 7 bases outside the gene matches. This CDR3 region has 18 residues.

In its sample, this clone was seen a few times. CDR3 in amino acids: CASTLRGGSSTDTQYF. The CDR3 region has the DNA TGTGCCAGCACCCTTCGGGGGGGGTCTAGCACAGATACGCAGTATTTT. The V call is TRBV7-2, the J call TRBJ2-3; 8 positions agree with TRBD2. Germline assignment: CDR1 SGHTA and CDR2 FQGNSA. Trimming cost V 7 bases and J 0 bases; bases outside gene matches: 9. The CDR3 spans 16 residues.

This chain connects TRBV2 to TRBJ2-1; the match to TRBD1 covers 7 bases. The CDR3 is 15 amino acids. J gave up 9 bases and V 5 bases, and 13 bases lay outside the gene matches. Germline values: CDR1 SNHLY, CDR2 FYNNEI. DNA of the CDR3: TGTGCCAGCAGTCCTGACCGAGGACAGGCCCCTGAGCAGTTCTTC. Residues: CASSPDRGQAPEQFF.

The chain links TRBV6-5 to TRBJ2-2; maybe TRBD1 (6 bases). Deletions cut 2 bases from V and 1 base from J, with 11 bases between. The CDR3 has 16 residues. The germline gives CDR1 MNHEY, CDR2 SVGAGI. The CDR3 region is CASSYRPGQNTGELFF. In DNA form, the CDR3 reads TGTGCCAGCAGTTACAGACCGGGACAGAACACCGGGGAGCTGTTTTTT.